Each of the 15 T cell receptor beta chains below was sequenced from the same sample in a study of OX40 agonist ivuxolimab in advanced cancers. This table comes from immunoSEQ multiplex PCR, and its TCRdb copy is limited to in-frame clones, with some not included. Of tens of thousands of clones in the sample, 85% to 90% are singletons; the top ten hold approximately 0.36%. The sequencing here drew on CD4+ or CD8+ T cells sorted from blood, taken in a trial of the OX40 agonist ivuxolimab. The receptors derive from an adult with an advanced solid tumor such as melanoma, head and neck, liver or kidney cancer.

The chain links TRBV5-5 to TRBJ1-2; D is unclear. The CDR3 is made up of 15 amino acids. The V and J ends lost 2 bases and 4 bases respectively, with 15 bases between them. Germline assignment: CDR1 SGHKS and CDR2 YYEKEE (reference sequence). The CDR3 region has the DNA TGTGCCAGCAGCTTAGGGAGGGCCGGGAGCTATGGCTACACCTTC. This sequence encodes CASSLGRAGSYGYTF.

The rearrangement links TRBV4-3 to TRBJ1-1, with D tentatively TRBD1 (5 bases). Trimming left V 0 bases short and J 5 bases short, with 13 bases between. The CDR3 covers 15 residues. Per germline, CDR1 LGHNA and CDR2 YSLEER. This CDR3 is CASSQDPAGGTEAFF. CDR3 sequence (DNA): TGCGCCAGCAGCCAAGATCCGGCGGGGGGGACTGAAGCTTTCTTT.

This clone was counted between two and nine times. The chain uses TRBV7-2 and TRBJ2-5; 8 nucleotides align to TRBD2. This CDR3 comprises 16 residues. Per germline, CDR1 SGHTA and CDR2 FQGNSA. V shed 1 base and J 4 bases; nucleotides not matched to a gene: 8. DNA for the CDR3: TGTGCCAGCAGCTTAGAATGGCGGGGGGCCCGAGAGACCCAGTACTTC. It specifies CASSLEWRGARETQYF.

This clone was seen a single time. The chain has TRBV19 and TRBJ1-1, with TRBD1 identical over 8 bases. After removal of 8 bases from V and 7 bases from J, the junction contained 12 bases not matched to a gene. Germline V CDR1 and CDR2: LNHDA, SQIVND (reference sequence). The CDR3 sequence is 14 residues long. The CDR3 nucleotides are TGTGCCAGTCGATCTGGACAGGGTAAGGGTGAAGCTTTCTTT. Its translation is CASRSGQGKGEAFF. The whole variable domain, filled in from reference TRBV19 and TRBJ1-1, reads DGGITQSPKYLFRKEGQNVTLSCEQNLNHDAMYWYRQDPGQGLRLIYYSQIVNDFQKGDIAEGYSVSREKKESFPLTVTSAQKNPTAFYLCASRSGQGKGEAFFGQGTRLTVV.

This clone has a single count. The chain carries TRBV19 and TRBJ1-5; D is perhaps TRBD1 (5 bases). The V and J ends lost 6 bases and 4 bases respectively, with 22 bases between them. This CDR3 contains 17 residues. Germline V gene lookup returns CDR1 LNHDA and CDR2 SQIVND (reference sequence). The CDR3 loop reads CASRPGTLSLKNQPQHF. DNA of the CDR3: TGTGCCAGTAGGCCAGGGACGCTGTCATTGAAAAATCAGCCCCAGCATTTT. Based on the CDR3 plus reference TRBV19 and TRBJ1-5, the full variable domain is DGGITQSPKYLFRKEGQNVTLSCEQNLNHDAMYWYRQDPGQGLRLIYYSQIVNDFQKGDIAEGYSVSREKKESFPLTVTSAQKNPTAFYLCASRPGTLSLKNQPQHFGDGTRLSIL.

This chain uses TRBV18 with TRBJ1-6; unclear D gene. The ends were cut back, 3 bases at V and 5 bases at J, with 11 bases in the middle. CDR1 is KGHSH, CDR2 LQKENI, per germline. This CDR3 comprises 15 residues. CDR3: CASSPGAVNNSPLHF. The CDR3 nucleotides read TGTGCCAGCTCACCGGGTGCAGTAAATAATTCACCCCTCCACTTT.

DNA for the CDR3: TGCAGCGTAGTTGGACAGGCCAAAAACATTCAGTACTTC. It translates to CSVVGQAKNIQYF. This chain connects TRBV29-1 to TRBJ2-4, with D perhaps matching TRBD1 (6 bases). The germline CDR1 and CDR2 sequences are SQVTM and ANQGSEA. The length of the CDR3 is 13 residues. Trimming took 6 bases from V and 1 from J, leaving 10 bases between them.

CDR3 coding DNA: TGCGCCAGCAGCTTCCCAGCGGGAGTACGGGCTGTCTACAATGAGCAGTTCTTC. Its protein is CASSFPAGVRAVYNEQFF. The chain joins TRBV5-1 to TRBJ2-1; 8 bases are a match to TRBD2. With 2 bases clipped from V and 3 bases from J, the junction kept 13 bases outside the gene matches. Germline CDR1 reads SGHRS; CDR2 reads YFSETQ. The CDR3 sequence is 18 residues long.

Only one count was recorded for this clone. The chain recombines TRBV18 with TRBJ2-7; perhaps TRBD2 as D (5 bases). This CDR3 contains 15 residues. Germline loops: CDR1 KGHSH, CDR2 LQKENI. Trimming stripped 3 bases from V and 2 bases from J, with 14 bases between. The CDR3 region has the DNA TGTGCCAGCTCACCGGGGAAAGGGAGTACCTACGAGCAGTACTTC. Translating gives CASSPGKGSTYEQYF.

The genes are TRBV10-3 and TRBJ2-2, with 9 bases that match TRBD1. V dropped 3 bases and J dropped 5; count of bases not matched to a gene: 7. The CDR3 spans 16 residues. The germline gives CDR1 ENHRY, CDR2 SYGVKD. Written as DNA, the CDR3 is TGTGCCATCAGTGAACAGGGGGCTTGGGGAACCGGGGAGCTGTTTTTT. Its protein product is CAISEQGAWGTGELFF.

The J gene is TRBJ2-6, the V gene TRBV23-1; tentatively, D is TRBD1 or TRBD2 (6 bases each). TRBV23-1 belongs to the ORF category, with a function that is uncertain. V was clipped by 4 bases and J by 0 bases, with 13 bases between them. This CDR3 comprises 17 residues. Here the CDR3 reads CASSPPGGGSGANVLTF. In DNA form, the CDR3 reads TGCGCCAGCAGTCCTCCCGGGGGCGGCTCTGGGGCCAACGTCCTGACTTTC.

V gene TRBV6-6 combines with J gene TRBJ1-2, with 11 bases aligning to TRBD1. From germline, CDR1 is MNHNY and CDR2 SVGAGI (reference sequence). This CDR3 comprises 16 residues. V was pared by 2 bases and J by 7 bases, with 9 bases of the junction left unmatched. This CDR3 reads CASSYQSKGQGGGYTF. CDR3 sequence (DNA): TGTGCCAGCAGTTACCAATCTAAGGGACAGGGGGGTGGCTACACCTTC.

The V call is TRBV19, the J call TRBJ2-7, with D perhaps TRBD1 or TRBD2 (5 bases each). The V end lost 4 bases, the J end lost 4 bases, and 14 bases lay between the germline ends. Germline assignment: CDR1 LNHDA and CDR2 SQIVND (reference sequence). CDR3 size: 14 residues. CDR3 sequence (DNA): TGTGCCAGTAGTACCCGGGACGTTCTGTACGAGCAGTACTTC. Encoded protein: CASSTRDVLYEQYF.

The gene calls are TRBV2 and TRBJ2-2, with TRBD1 matching over 7 bases. CDR1 and CDR2 from the germline V gene are SNHLY and FYNNEI. The ends lost 2 bases at V and 3 bases at J; junction bases unmatched: 3. This CDR3 is built from 15 residues. The CDR3 DNA reads TGTGCCAGCAGTGAAAGGGGGCTATACACCGGGGAGCTGTTTTTT. Amino acids: CASSERGLYTGELFF. Combining the CDR3 with reference TRBV2 and TRBJ2-2 gives the whole variable domain EPEVTQTPSHQVTQMGQEVILRCVPISNHLYFYWYRQILGQKVEFLVSFYNNEISEKSEIFDDQFSVERPDGSNFTLKIRSTKLEDSAMYFCASSERGLYTGELFFGEGSRLTVL.

This chain connects TRBV9 to TRBJ2-1, with TRBD2 matching over 7 bases. V dropped 4 bases and J dropped 2; count of bases not matched to a gene: 9. CDR3 size: 16 residues. CDR1 is SGDLS and CDR2 is YYNGEE in the germline V gene. The CDR3 bases are TGTGCCAGCAGCCCCCGGGGTAGCGGGCCCTACAATGAGCAGTTCTTC. It translates to CASSPRGSGPYNEQFF.